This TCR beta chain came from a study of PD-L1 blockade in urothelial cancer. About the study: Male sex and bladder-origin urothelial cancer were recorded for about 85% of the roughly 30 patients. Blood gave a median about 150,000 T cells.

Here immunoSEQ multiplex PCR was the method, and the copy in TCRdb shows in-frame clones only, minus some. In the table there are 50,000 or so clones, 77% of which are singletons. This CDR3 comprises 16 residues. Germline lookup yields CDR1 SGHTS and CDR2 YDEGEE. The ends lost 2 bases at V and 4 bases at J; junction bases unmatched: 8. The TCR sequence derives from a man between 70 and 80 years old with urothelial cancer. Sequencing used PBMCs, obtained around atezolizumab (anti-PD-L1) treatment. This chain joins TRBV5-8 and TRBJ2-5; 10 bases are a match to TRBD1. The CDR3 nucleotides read TGTGCCAGCAGCTTATACGGGACAGGGGCCCGAGAGACCCAGTACTTC. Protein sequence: CASSLYGTGARETQYF.